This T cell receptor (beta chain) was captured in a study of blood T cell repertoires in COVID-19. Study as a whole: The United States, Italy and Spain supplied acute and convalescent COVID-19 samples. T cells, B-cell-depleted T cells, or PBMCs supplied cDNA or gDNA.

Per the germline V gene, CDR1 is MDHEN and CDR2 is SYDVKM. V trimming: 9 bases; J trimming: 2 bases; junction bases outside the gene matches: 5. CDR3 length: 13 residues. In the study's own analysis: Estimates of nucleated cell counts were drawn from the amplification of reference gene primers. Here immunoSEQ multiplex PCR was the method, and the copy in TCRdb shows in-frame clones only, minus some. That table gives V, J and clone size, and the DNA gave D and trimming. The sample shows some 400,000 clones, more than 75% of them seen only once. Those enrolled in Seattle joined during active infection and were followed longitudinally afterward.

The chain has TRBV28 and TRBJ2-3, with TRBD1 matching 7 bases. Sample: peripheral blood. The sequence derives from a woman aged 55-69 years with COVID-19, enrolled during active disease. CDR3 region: CASSGQATDTQYF. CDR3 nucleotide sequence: TGTGCCAGTTCTGGACAGGCCACAGATACGCAGTATTTT.